This T cell receptor (beta chain) is from a study of CD8+ T cells in alopecia areata. Study-wide results and limits: Higher clonality and more expanded CD8+ clones appeared in lesional than normal scalp.

Reverse transcribed after extraction, RNA yielded cDNA as the sequencing template. The table came from immunoSEQ multiplex PCR; TCRdb's copy has only in-frame clones and leaves some out. The profile covers 150,000 to 200,000 clones, with 55% to 65% appearing a single time and 4% to 5.5% taken by the ten largest. On this clone itself: No antigen is known for it.

CDR1 SGHVS and CDR2 FNYEAQ come from the germline V gene. Losses at the gene ends were 5 bases for V and 7 bases for J; bases not matched to a gene: 4. The CDR3 has 14 amino acids. It was from PBMCs that CD4+ and CD8+ T cells were sorted. This TCR came from a human donor in good health. The V and J genes are TRBV7-6 and TRBJ1-4, with 10 bases that match TRBD1. Sample: CD4+ T cells sorted from blood. The CDR3 here is CASSLGTGVEKLFF. In DNA form, the CDR3 reads TGTGCCAGCAGCCTCGGGACAGGGGTTGAAAAACTGTTTTTT.